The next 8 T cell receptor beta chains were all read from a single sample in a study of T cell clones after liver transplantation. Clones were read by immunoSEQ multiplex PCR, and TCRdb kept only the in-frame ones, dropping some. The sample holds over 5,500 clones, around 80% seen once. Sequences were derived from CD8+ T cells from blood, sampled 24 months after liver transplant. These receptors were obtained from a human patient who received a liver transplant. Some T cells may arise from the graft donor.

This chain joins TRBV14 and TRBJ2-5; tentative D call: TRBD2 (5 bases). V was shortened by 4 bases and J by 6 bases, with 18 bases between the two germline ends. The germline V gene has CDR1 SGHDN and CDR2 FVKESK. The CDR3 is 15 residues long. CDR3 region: CASSPRGRNGKTQYF. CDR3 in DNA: TGTGCCAGCAGCCCCCGAGGGAGAAACGGGAAGACCCAGTACTTC.

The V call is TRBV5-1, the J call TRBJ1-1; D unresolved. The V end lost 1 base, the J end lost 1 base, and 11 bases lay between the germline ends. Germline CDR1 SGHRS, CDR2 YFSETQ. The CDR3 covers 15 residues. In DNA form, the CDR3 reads TGCGCCAGCAGCTTGATAGGTCCCCCGAACACTGAAGCTTTCTTT. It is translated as CASSLIGPPNTEAFF.

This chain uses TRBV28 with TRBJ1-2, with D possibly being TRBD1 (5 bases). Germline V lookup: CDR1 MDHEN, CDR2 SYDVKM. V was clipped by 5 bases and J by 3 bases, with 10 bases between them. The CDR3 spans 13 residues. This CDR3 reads CASSPRGYYGYTF. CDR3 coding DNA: TGTGCCAGCAGTCCTCGGGGGTACTATGGCTACACCTTC.

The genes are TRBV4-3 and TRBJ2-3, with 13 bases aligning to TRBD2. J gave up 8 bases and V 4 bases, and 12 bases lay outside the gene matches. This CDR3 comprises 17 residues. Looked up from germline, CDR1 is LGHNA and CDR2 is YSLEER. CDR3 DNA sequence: TGCGCCAGCAGCCCTTTACTAGCGGGGGGGCGGGAAGGTACGCAGTATTTT. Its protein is CASSPLLAGGREGTQYF.

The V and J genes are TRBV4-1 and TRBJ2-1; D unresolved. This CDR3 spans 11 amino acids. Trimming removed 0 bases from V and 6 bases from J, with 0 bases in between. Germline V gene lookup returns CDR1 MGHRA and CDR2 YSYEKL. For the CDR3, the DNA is TGCGCCAGCAGCCAAGACAATGAGCAGTTCTTC. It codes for CASSQDNEQFF.

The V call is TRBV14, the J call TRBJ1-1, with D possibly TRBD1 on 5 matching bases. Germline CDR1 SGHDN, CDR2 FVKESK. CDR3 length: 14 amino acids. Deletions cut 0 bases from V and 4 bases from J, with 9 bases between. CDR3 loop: CASSQDAGLTEAFF. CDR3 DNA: TGTGCCAGCAGCCAAGATGCGGGGCTCACTGAAGCTTTCTTT.

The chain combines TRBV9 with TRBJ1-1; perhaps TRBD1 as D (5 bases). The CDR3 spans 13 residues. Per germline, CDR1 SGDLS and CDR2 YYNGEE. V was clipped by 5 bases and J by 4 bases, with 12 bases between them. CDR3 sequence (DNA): TGTGCCAGCAGTTACGGGGGAGGCACTGAAGCTTTCTTT. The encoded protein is CASSYGGGTEAFF. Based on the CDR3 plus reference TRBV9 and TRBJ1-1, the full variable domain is DSGVTQTPKHLITATGQRVTLRCSPRSGDLSVYWYQQSLDQGLQFLIQYYNGEERAKGNILERFSAQQFPDLHSELNLSSLELGDSALYFCASSYGGGTEAFFGQGTRLTVV.

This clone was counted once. The CDR3 region is CASSLDRYYGYTF. The CDR3 DNA sequence: TGTGCCAGCAGTTTGGACAGGTACTATGGCTACACCTTC. V usage is TRBV28 and J usage is TRBJ1-2; 7 bases agree with TRBD1. The germline CDR1 and CDR2 sequences are MDHEN and SYDVKM. The CDR3 spans 13 residues. Trimming removed 3 bases from V and 3 bases from J; junction bases left unmatched: 1.